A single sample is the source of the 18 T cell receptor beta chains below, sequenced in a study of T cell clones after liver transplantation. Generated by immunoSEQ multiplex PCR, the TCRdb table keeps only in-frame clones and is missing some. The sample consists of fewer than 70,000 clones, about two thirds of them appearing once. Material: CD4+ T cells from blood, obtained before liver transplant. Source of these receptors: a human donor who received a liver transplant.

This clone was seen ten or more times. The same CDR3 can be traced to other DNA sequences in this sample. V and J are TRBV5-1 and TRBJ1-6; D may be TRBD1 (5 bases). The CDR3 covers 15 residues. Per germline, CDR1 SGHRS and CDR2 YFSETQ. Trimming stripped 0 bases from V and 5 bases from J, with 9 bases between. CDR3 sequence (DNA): TGCGCCAGCAGCTTGGATGGGGCGGATAATTCACCCCTCCACTTT. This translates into CASSLDGADNSPLHF.

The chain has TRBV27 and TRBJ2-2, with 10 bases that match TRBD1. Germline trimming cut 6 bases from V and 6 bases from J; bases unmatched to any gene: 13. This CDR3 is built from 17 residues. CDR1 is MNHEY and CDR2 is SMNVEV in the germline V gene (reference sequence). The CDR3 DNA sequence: TGTGCCAGCAGCCGAGTCCCGGGACAGGGGCTTGCCGGGGAGCTGTTTTTT. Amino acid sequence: CASSRVPGQGLAGELFF.

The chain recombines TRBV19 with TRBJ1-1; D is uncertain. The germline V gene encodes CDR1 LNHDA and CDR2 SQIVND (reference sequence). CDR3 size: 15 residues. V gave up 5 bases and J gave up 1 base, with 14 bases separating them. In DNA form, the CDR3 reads TGTGCCAGTAGTTTCGAAGCAGGAAAGAACACTGAAGCTTTCTTT. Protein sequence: CASSFEAGKNTEAFF.

CDR3: CASSMYQTGGMAEAFF. The CDR3 DNA sequence: TGTGCCAGCAGCATGTACCAGACGGGAGGTATGGCTGAAGCTTTCTTT. The chain links TRBV5-6 to TRBJ1-1; D unresolved. This CDR3 comprises 16 residues. Germline CDR1 and CDR2: SGHDT and YYEEEE. Trimming cost V 4 bases and J 6 bases, with 22 bases left between them.

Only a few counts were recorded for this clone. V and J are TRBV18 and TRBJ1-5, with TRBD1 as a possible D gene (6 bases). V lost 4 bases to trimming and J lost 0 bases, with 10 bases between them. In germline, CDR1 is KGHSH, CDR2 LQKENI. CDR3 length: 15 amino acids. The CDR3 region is CASSQRQDSNQPQHF. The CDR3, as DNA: TGTGCCAGCTCACAGCGACAGGATAGCAATCAGCCCCAGCATTTT.

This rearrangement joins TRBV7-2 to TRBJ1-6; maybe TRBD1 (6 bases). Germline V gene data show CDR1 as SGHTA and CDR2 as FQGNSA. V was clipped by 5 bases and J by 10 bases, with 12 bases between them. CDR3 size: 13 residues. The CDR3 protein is CASSRGGDSPLHF. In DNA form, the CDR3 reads TGTGCCAGCAGCCGAGGGGGGGACTCACCCCTCCACTTT.

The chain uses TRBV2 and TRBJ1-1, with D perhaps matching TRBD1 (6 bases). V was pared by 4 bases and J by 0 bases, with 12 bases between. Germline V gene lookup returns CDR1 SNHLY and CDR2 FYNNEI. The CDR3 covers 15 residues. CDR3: CASSGEGHLNTEAFF. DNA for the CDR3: TGTGCCAGCAGTGGGGAGGGACATCTGAACACTGAAGCTTTCTTT.

CDR3 sequence: CASSERGSTDTQYF. The CDR3 bases are TGTGCCAGCAGTGAGCGGGGCAGCACAGATACGCAGTATTTT. The chain employs TRBV6-1 and TRBJ2-3; D is possibly TRBD2 (6 bases). The ends were cut back, 3 bases at V and 0 bases at J, with 7 bases in the middle. This CDR3 contains 14 residues. CDR1 and CDR2 from the germline V gene are MNHNS and SASEGT.

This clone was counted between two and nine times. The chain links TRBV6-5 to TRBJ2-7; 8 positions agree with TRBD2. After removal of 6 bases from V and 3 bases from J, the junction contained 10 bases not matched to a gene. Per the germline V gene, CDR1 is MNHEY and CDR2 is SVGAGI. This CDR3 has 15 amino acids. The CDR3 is CASSLTGGKLYEQYF. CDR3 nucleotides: TGTGCCAGCAGCCTAACGGGGGGGAAACTCTACGAGCAGTACTTC.

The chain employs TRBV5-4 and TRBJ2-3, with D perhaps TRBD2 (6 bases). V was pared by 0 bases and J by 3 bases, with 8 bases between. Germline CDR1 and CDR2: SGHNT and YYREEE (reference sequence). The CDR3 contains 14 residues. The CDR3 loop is CASSLGLDTDTQYF. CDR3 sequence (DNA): TGTGCCAGCAGCTTGGGACTAGATACAGATACGCAGTATTTT.

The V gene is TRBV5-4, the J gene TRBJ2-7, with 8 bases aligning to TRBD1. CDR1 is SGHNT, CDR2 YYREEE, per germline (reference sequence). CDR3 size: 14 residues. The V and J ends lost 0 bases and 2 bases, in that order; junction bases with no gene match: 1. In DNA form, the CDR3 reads TGTGCCAGCAGCTTGGGGACAGGGCCCTACGAGCAGTACTTC. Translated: CASSLGTGPYEQYF.

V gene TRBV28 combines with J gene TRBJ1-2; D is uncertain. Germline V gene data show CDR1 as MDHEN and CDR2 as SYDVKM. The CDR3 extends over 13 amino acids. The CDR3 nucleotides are TGTGCGATCGCGGGTGGGGTTAGCTATGGCTACACCTTC. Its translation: CAIAGGVSYGYTF.

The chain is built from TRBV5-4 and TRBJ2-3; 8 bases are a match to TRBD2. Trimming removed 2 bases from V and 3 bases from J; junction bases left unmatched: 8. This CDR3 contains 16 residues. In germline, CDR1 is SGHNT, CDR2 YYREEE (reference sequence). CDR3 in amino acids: CASSFRIAGNTDTQYF. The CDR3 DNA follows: TGTGCCAGCAGCTTCCGAATAGCGGGGAATACAGATACGCAGTATTTT.

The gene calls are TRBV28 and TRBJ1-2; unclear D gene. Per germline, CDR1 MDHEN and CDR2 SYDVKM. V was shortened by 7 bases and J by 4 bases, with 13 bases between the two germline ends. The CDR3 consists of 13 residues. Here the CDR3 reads CASKPDGLYGYTF. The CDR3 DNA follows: TGTGCCAGCAAACCGGACGGACTCTATGGCTACACCTTC.

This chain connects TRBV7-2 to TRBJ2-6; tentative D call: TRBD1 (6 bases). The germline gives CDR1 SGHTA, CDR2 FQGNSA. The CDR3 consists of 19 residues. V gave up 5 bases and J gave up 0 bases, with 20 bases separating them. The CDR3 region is CASSPRRTAAISGANVLTF. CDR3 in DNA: TGTGCCAGCAGCCCCCGTCGGACAGCTGCAATCTCTGGGGCCAACGTCCTGACTTTC.

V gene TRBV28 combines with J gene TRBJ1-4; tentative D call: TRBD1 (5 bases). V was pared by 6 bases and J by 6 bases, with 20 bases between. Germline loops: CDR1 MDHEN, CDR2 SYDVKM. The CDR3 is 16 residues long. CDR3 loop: CASSIRRAGWDEKLFF. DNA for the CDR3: TGTGCCAGCAGCATCCGTCGGGCAGGGTGGGATGAAAAACTGTTTTTT.

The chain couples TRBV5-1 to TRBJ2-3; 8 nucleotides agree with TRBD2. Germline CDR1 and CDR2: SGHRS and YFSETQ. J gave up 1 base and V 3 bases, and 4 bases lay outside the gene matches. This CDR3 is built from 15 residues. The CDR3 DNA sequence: TGCGCCAGCAGCTCTTTGCGGGGGGGCACAGATACGCAGTATTTT. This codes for CASSSLRGGTDTQYF.

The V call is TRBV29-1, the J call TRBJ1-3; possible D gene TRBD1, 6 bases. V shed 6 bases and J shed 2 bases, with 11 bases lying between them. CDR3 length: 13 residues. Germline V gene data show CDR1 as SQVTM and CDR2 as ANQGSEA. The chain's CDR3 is CSVDRLTGNTIYF. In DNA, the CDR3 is TGCAGCGTCGACAGGCTAACTGGAAACACCATATATTTT. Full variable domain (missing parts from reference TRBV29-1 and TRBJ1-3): SAVISQKPSRDICQRGTSLTIQCQVDSQVTMMFWYRQQPGQSLTLIATANQGSEATYESGFVIDKFPISRPNLTFSTLTVSNMSPEDSSIYLCSVDRLTGNTIYFGEGSWLTVV.